This passage covers 13 T cell receptor beta chains from one sample sequenced in a study of T cell responses to AZD1222 COVID-19 vaccine. This table comes from immunoSEQ multiplex PCR, and its TCRdb copy is limited to in-frame clones, with some not included. The table lists 110,000 or so clones, around 88% of them singletons, with approximately 6.4% in the top ten. Source: peripheral blood, taken 28 days after the second AZD1222 dose. The source is an adult who received the AZD1222 COVID-19 vaccine.

V is TRBV7-3 and J is TRBJ2-5; 13 bases fit TRBD2. Germline trimming cut 5 bases from V and 2 bases from J; bases unmatched to any gene: 11. CDR3 length equals 18 residues. Germline CDR1 reads SGHTA; CDR2 reads FQGTGA. The CDR3 DNA reads TGTGCCAGCAGCCCCCGCGGTGGGGGACTAGCGGGGCAAGAGACCCAGTACTTC. This translates into CASSPRGGGLAGQETQYF.

The rearrangement links TRBV5-1 to TRBJ2-2; D unresolved. Germline CDR1 SGHRS, CDR2 YFSETQ. This CDR3 contains 15 residues. Deletions cut 7 bases from V and 0 bases from J, with 13 bases between. DNA of the CDR3: TGCGCCAGCGGAGCTCGGACCTCGAACACCGGGGAGCTGTTTTTT. This encodes CASGARTSNTGELFF. Full variable domain (rest looked up from reference TRBV5-1 and TRBJ2-2): KAGVTQTPRYLIKTRGQQVTLSCSPISGHRSVSWYQQTPGQGLQFLFEYFSETQRNKGNFPGRFSGRQFSNSRSEMNVSTLELGDSALYLCASGARTSNTGELFFGEGSRLTVL.

This clone was detected a few times. V usage is TRBV9 and J usage is TRBJ1-2, with 8 bases fitting TRBD1. The CDR3 extends over 15 amino acids. Germline CDR1 is SGDLS and CDR2 is YYNGEE. J lost 5 bases, V lost 0 bases, and 6 bases had no gene match. The CDR3 coding sequence is TGTGCCAGCAGCGTAGGGGCAGGGGGCGAATATGGCTACACCTTC. It translates to CASSVGAGGEYGYTF.

This clone was recorded once. The V gene is TRBV25-1, the J gene TRBJ2-2; 10 bases match TRBD1. Germline assignment: CDR1 MGHDK and CDR2 SYGVNS. Germline trimming cut 6 bases from V and 4 bases from J; bases unmatched to any gene: 8. The CDR3 is made up of 16 amino acids. The CDR3 sequence: CASSPGTGVGTGELFF. In DNA form, the CDR3 reads TGTGCCAGCAGCCCCGGGACAGGGGTGGGCACCGGGGAGCTGTTTTTT.

This chain connects TRBV7-9 to TRBJ1-4, with D tentatively TRBD1 (6 bases). V was shortened by 5 bases and J by 0 bases, with 22 bases between the two germline ends. Looked up from germline, CDR1 is SEHNR and CDR2 is FQNEAQ (reference sequence). The CDR3 is 19 residues long. The CDR3 spells CASSPWGAGPKSTNEKLFF. CDR3 DNA: TGTGCCAGCAGCCCATGGGGGGCCGGGCCCAAATCAACTAATGAAAAACTGTTTTTT.

The genes are TRBV28 and TRBJ1-3; D possibly corresponds to TRBD1 (5 bases). Trimming took off 5 bases at V and 1 base at J, with 12 bases between the two ends. The germline gives CDR1 MDHEN, CDR2 SYDVKM. The CDR3 covers 15 residues. DNA for the CDR3: TGTGCCAGCAGTCGACAGCGGAAGTCTGGAAACACCATATATTTT. Its translation is CASSRQRKSGNTIYF. Full variable domain (remainder filled in from reference TRBV28 and TRBJ1-3): DVKVTQSSRYLVKRTGEKVFLECVQDMDHENMFWYRQDPGLGLRLIYFSYDVKMKEKGDIPEGYSVSREKKERFSLILESASTNQTSMYLCASSRQRKSGNTIYFGEGSWLTVV.

The chain recombines TRBV12-3 or TRBV12-4 with TRBJ1-2; a possible D gene is TRBD1 (6 bases). The CDR3 runs to 13 residues. The V end lost 6 bases, the J end lost 4 bases, and 12 bases lay between the germline ends. The CDR3 DNA reads as TGTGCCAGCAGGAGGGGGATTTTCTATGGCTACACCTTC. It translates to CASRRGIFYGYTF.

The chain links TRBV7-2 to TRBJ2-7; D may be TRBD2 (7 bases). The CDR3 spans 15 residues. With 2 bases removed from V and 2 bases from J, the gap between germline ends came to 13 bases. Germline assignment: CDR1 SGHTA and CDR2 FQGNSA. The CDR3 DNA reads TGTGCCAGCAGCTTACAAACGGGGGGCACCTACGAGCAGTACTTC. Its protein product is CASSLQTGGTYEQYF.

This chain connects TRBV29-1 to TRBJ1-1; D remains ambiguous. The germline V and J ends were trimmed by 3 bases and 4 bases, with 9 bases remaining between them. Per the germline V gene, CDR1 is SQVTM and CDR2 is ANQGSEA. The CDR3 runs 12 residues. CDR3 DNA: TGCAGCGTTGATGGCGTTGGCACTGAAGCTTTCTTT. As protein: CSVDGVGTEAFF.

This clone was detected only once. This chain uses TRBV9 with TRBJ2-3, with D possibly matching TRBD2 (7 bases). This CDR3 is 15 amino acids long. The ends were cut back, 4 bases at V and 3 bases at J, with 15 bases in the middle. From germline, CDR1 is SGDLS and CDR2 YYNGEE. CDR3 sequence reads: CASSTKRGATDTQYF. DNA for the CDR3: TGTGCCAGCAGCACCAAACGGGGGGCAACAGATACGCAGTATTTT.

The chain couples TRBV20-1 to TRBJ1-5; D is unclear. CDR1 is DFQATT, CDR2 SNEGSKA, per germline (reference sequence). The CDR3 covers 15 residues. The V gene lost 3 bases and the J gene lost 0 bases, with 12 bases spanning the gap. CDR3 region: CSASAAFNSNQPQHF. Here the CDR3 DNA reads TGCAGTGCTAGTGCTGCTTTTAATAGCAATCAGCCCCAGCATTTT.

A single count supports this clone. The chain recombines TRBV5-6 with TRBJ1-4; 8 positions agree with TRBD1. CDR1 and CDR2 from the germline V gene are SGHDT and YYEEEE. The V and J ends lost 0 bases and 8 bases, in that order; junction bases with no gene match: 3. This CDR3 contains 14 residues. As DNA, the CDR3 is TGTGCCAGCAGCTTGGACAGGGGGTGGGAAAAACTGTTTTTT. Its protein is CASSLDRGWEKLFF. The full variable domain, its missing parts supplied by reference TRBV5-6 and TRBJ1-4, is DAGVTQSPTHLIKTRGQQVTLRCSPKSGHDTVSWYQQALGQGPQFIFQYYEEEERQRGNFPDRFSGHQFPNYSSELNVNALLLGDSALYLCASSLDRGWEKLFFGSGTQLSVL.

The chain is built from TRBV6-4 and TRBJ2-2; D not certain. The CDR3 runs to 16 residues. Germline CDR1 is MRHNA and CDR2 is SNTAGT. V lost 4 bases to trimming and J lost 2 bases, with 14 bases between them. The CDR3 region has the DNA TGTGCCAGCAGTGTATCAGAATTCACAAACACCGGGGAGCTGTTTTTT. Protein sequence: CASSVSEFTNTGELFF.